Shown below are 16 T cell receptor beta chains from a single sample sequenced in a study of T cell responses to AZD1222 COVID-19 vaccine. Libraries were prepared by immunoSEQ multiplex PCR; TCRdb keeps only in-frame clonotypes and omits some of them. This table holds some 170,000 clones, 88% found once. This material consisted of peripheral blood, taken 28 days after the second AZD1222 dose. These TCRs come from an adult who received the AZD1222 COVID-19 vaccine.

This clone was recorded once. The V call is TRBV19, the J call TRBJ2-2, with D unresolved. Germline CDR1 reads LNHDA; CDR2 reads SQIVND (reference sequence). V shed 6 bases and J shed 5 bases, with 4 bases lying between them. The CDR3 length is 11 residues. The CDR3: CASRKTGELFF. In nucleotides, the CDR3 is TGTGCCAGTAGAAAAACCGGGGAGCTGTTTTTT.

CDR3 loop: CASSPTGLPSYEQYF. The CDR3 DNA reads TGTGCCAGCTCACCCACGGGACTTCCCTCCTACGAGCAGTACTTC. The genes are TRBV18 and TRBJ2-7, with a tentative D call TRBD2 (6 bases). CDR3 length: 15 amino acids. The V end was cut by 3 bases, the J end by 0 bases, with 12 bases between. Per germline, CDR1 KGHSH and CDR2 LQKENI.

This clone was observed a single time. This chain uses TRBV9 with TRBJ2-5, with D uncertain. This CDR3 has 14 amino acids. V was shortened by 0 bases and J by 1 base, with 7 bases between the two germline ends. Germline loops: CDR1 SGDLS, CDR2 YYNGEE. CDR3 DNA: TGTGCCAGCAGCGTAGGAAGTCTCCAAGAGACCCAGTACTTC. It yields the protein CASSVGSLQETQYF.

V usage is TRBV2 and J usage is TRBJ1-1, with D perhaps matching TRBD1 (5 bases). The CDR3 is 13 residues long. Germline CDR1 reads SNHLY; CDR2 reads FYNNEI. V gave up 2 bases and J gave up 4 bases, with 8 bases separating them. CDR3 in amino acids: CASSEQGSTEAFF. As DNA, the CDR3 is TGTGCCAGCAGTGAACAGGGAAGCACTGAAGCTTTCTTT.

The chain combines TRBV5-1 with TRBJ2-3, with D uncertain. CDR3 length: 16 residues. The ends were cut back, 0 bases at V and 3 bases at J, with 14 bases in the middle. The germline V gene encodes CDR1 SGHRS and CDR2 YFSETQ. CDR3 protein: CASSLALALTTDTQYF. The CDR3 DNA follows: TGCGCCAGCAGCTTGGCACTCGCTCTGACTACAGATACGCAGTATTTT.

V gene TRBV5-1 combines with J gene TRBJ2-7; 9 positions agree with TRBD1. Unmatched junction bases numbered 10, after V lost 0 bases and J lost 9 bases. In germline, CDR1 is SGHRS, CDR2 YFSETQ. The CDR3 is 15 amino acids. The CDR3 region is CASSLGDRAFNGQYF. The CDR3, as DNA: TGCGCCAGCAGCTTGGGGGACAGGGCTTTTAATGGGCAGTACTTC.

The chain joins TRBV19 to TRBJ1-1; D might be TRBD1 (6 bases). The CDR3 is made up of 14 amino acids. The V end lost 3 bases, the J end lost 4 bases, and 12 bases lay between the germline ends. Germline-derived CDR1 and CDR2 are LNHDA and SQIVND (reference sequence). In nucleotides, the CDR3 is TGTGCCAGTAGTATTGGGGGGGGCGGCACTGAAGCTTTCTTT. It encodes CASSIGGGGTEAFF.

V gene TRBV7-9 combines with J gene TRBJ1-6; no clear D gene. Trimming removed 1 base at V and 14 bases at J, with 18 bases between. Germline V gene lookup returns CDR1 SEHNR and CDR2 FQNEAQ (reference sequence). This CDR3 is built from 15 residues. CDR3 in DNA: TGTGCCAGCAGCTTAGGAGGTGTAAAGGACGGGGCCCTCCACTTT. The encoded protein is CASSLGGVKDGALHF.

V usage is TRBV23-1 and J usage is TRBJ1-3; tentative D call: TRBD1 (6 bases). Being an ORF, TRBV23-1 has a function that is uncertain. V shed 4 bases and J shed 6 bases, with 22 bases lying between them. The CDR3 consists of 17 residues. The DNA for the CDR3 is TGCGCCAGCAGTCTCCCCCTTTGGACAGTCATTGTAAACACCATATATTTT. Amino acid sequence: CASSLPLWTVIVNTIYF.

The chain combines TRBV24-1 with TRBJ2-1; tentative D call: TRBD2 (6 bases). The CDR3 covers 13 residues. Germline values: CDR1 KGHDR, CDR2 SFDVKD. V was shortened by 3 bases and J by 8 bases, with 10 bases between the two germline ends. The CDR3 DNA follows: TGTGCCACCAGTGATCGTTGGGGGGATGAGCAGTTCTTC. Amino acid sequence: CATSDRWGDEQFF.

This clone was seen only a few times. The chain combines TRBV2 with TRBJ1-1; a possible D gene is TRBD1 (5 bases). Germline assignment: CDR1 SNHLY and CDR2 FYNNEI. CDR3 length equals 14 residues. V lost 6 bases and J lost 2, with 13 bases in between. DNA for the CDR3: TGTGCCAGCAGCCTGACAGAAATTAACACTGAAGCTTTCTTT. This translates into CASSLTEINTEAFF.

This clone turned up a few times. The chain couples TRBV7-8 to TRBJ1-6; 7 bases align to TRBD1. There are 15 residues in the CDR3. From germline, CDR1 is SGHVS and CDR2 FQNEAQ. V was clipped by 5 bases and J by 6 bases; unmatched bases: 7. The CDR3 DNA follows: TGTGCCAGCAGCCCGCAACAGGGGCCTAATTCACCCCTCCACTTT. Translating it yields CASSPQQGPNSPLHF.

The chain combines TRBV6-1 with TRBJ1-4; tentative D call: TRBD1 (6 bases). The CDR3 is 15 residues long. Per germline, CDR1 MNHNS and CDR2 SASEGT. Trimming stripped 0 bases from V and 6 bases from J, with 11 bases between. In DNA form, the CDR3 reads TGTGCCAGCAGTGAAGCGGCCAACAGGGATGAAAAACTGTTTTTT. Amino acid sequence: CASSEAANRDEKLFF.

The V call is TRBV19, the J call TRBJ2-7; TRBD2 is a possible D gene (6 bases). The CDR3 runs 15 residues. V lost 3 bases to trimming and J lost 6 bases, with 18 bases between them. The germline gives CDR1 LNHDA, CDR2 SQIVND (reference sequence). In DNA form, the CDR3 reads TGTGCCAGTAGTATTGGGGGACTGAGGGCGAGCGAGCAGTACTTC. Amino acid sequence: CASSIGGLRASEQYF.

As DNA, the CDR3 is TGTGCCAGCAGCCCATGGACATTCAATGAGCAGTTCTTC. This encodes CASSPWTFNEQFF. The chain carries TRBV7-8 and TRBJ2-1; a possible D gene is TRBD1 (5 bases). The germline gives CDR1 SGHVS, CDR2 FQNEAQ. The CDR3 has 13 residues. Trimming pared 5 bases from V and 6 bases from J, leaving 11 bases between.

The chain has TRBV30 and TRBJ1-4; D might be TRBD1 (6 bases). Germline V gives CDR1 GTSNPN, CDR2 SVGIG (reference sequence). CDR3 length equals 15 residues. The ends were cut back, 2 bases at V and 2 bases at J, with 12 bases in the middle. The CDR3: CAWSFRGGTNEKLFF. CDR3 DNA: TGTGCCTGGAGTTTTAGGGGGGGGACTAATGAAAAACTGTTTTTT.